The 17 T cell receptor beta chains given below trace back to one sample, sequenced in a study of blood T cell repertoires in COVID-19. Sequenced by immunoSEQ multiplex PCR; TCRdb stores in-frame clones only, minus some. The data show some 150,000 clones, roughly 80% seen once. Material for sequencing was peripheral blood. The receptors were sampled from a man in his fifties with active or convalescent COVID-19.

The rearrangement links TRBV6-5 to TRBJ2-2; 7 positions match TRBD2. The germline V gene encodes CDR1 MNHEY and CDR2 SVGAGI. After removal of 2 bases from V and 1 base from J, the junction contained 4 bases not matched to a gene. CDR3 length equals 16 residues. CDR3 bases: TGTGCCAGCAGTTACGGTTTAGCGGGGAACACCGGGGAGCTGTTTTTT. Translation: CASSYGLAGNTGELFF.

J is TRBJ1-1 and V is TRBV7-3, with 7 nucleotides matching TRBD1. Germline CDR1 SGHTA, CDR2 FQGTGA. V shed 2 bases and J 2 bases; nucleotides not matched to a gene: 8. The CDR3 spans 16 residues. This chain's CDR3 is CASSLSTGLGNTEAFF. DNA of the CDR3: TGTGCCAGCAGCTTATCGACAGGGCTTGGAAACACTGAAGCTTTCTTT.

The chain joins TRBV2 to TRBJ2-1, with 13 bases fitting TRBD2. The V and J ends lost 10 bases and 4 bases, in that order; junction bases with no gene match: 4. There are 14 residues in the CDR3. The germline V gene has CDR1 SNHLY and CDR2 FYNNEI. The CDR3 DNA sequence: TGTGCCAACGGGGGACTAGCGGGATACAATGAGCAGTTCTTC. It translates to CANGGLAGYNEQFF. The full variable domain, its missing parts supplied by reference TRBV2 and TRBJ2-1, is EPEVTQTPSHQVTQMGQEVILRCVPISNHLYFYWYRQILGQKVEFLVSFYNNEISEKSEIFDDQFSVERPDGSNFTLKIRSTKLEDSAMYFCANGGLAGYNEQFFGPGTRLTVL.

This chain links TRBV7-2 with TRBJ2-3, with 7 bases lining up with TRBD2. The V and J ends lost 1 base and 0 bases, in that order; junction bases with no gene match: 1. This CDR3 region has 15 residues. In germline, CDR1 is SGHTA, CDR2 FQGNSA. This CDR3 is CASSLGEGSTDTQYF. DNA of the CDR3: TGTGCCAGCAGCTTAGGGGAGGGCAGCACAGATACGCAGTATTTT.

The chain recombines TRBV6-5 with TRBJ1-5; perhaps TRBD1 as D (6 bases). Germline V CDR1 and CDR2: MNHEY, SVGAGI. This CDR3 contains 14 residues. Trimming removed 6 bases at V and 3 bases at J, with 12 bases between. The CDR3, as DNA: TGTGCCAGCAGCAGGGGAGGGGTCAATCAGCCCCAGCATTTT. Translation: CASSRGGVNQPQHF.

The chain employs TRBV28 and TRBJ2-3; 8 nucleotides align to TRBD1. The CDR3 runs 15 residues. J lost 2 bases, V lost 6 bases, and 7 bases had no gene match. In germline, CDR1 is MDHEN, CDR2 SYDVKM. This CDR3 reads CASRPGQDFTDTQYF. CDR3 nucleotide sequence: TGTGCCAGCAGACCGGGACAGGACTTCACAGATACGCAGTATTTT.

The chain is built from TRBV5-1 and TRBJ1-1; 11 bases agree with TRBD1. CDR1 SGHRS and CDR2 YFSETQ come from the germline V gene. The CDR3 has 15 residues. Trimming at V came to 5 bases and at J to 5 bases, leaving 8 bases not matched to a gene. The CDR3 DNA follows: TGCGCCAGCAGAACTACCGGGACAGGGGGGACTGAAGCTTTCTTT. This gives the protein CASRTTGTGGTEAFF. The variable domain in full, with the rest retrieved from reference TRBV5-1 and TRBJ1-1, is KAGVTQTPRYLIKTRGQQVTLSCSPISGHRSVSWYQQTPGQGLQFLFEYFSETQRNKGNFPGRFSGRQFSNSRSEMNVSTLELGDSALYLCASRTTGTGGTEAFFGQGTRLTVV.

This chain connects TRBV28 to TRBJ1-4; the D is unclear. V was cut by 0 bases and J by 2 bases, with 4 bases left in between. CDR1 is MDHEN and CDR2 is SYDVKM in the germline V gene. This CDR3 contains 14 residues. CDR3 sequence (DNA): TGTGCCAGCAGTTTATGGCAGACTAATGAAAAACTGTTTTTT. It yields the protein CASSLWQTNEKLFF.

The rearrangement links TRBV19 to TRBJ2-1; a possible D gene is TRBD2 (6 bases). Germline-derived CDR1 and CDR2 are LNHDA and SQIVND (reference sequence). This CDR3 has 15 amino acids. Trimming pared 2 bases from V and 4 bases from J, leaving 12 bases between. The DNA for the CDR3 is TGTGCCAGTAGTATACGGCTAGCGCATTACAATGAGCAGTTCTTC. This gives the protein CASSIRLAHYNEQFF.

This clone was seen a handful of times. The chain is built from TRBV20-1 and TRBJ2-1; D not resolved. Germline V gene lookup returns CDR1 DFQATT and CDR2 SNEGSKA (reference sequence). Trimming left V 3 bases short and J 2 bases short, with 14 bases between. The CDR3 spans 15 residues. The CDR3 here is CSASSLLETYNEQFF. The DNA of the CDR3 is TGCAGTGCTAGTTCGTTACTTGAGACCTACAATGAGCAGTTCTTC.

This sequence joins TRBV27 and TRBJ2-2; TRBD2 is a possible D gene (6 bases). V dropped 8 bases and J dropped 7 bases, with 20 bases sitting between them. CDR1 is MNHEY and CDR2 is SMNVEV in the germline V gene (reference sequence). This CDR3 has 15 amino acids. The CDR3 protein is CASYKPAGRGGELFF. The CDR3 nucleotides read TGTGCCAGCTATAAACCAGCGGGCCGGGGCGGGGAGCTGTTTTTT.

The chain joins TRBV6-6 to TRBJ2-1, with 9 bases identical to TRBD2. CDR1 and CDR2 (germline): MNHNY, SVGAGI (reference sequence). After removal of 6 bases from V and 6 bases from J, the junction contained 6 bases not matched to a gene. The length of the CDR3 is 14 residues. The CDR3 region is CASRVAGVPNEQFF. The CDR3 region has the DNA TGTGCCAGCAGGGTAGCGGGAGTTCCCAATGAGCAGTTCTTC.

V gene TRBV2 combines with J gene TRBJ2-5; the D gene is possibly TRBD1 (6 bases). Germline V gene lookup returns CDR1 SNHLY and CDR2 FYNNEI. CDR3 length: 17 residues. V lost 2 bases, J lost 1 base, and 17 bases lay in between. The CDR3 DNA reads TGTGCCAGCAGTGAATGGTACAAGACAGGCGTCCAAGAGACCCAGTACTTC. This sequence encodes CASSEWYKTGVQETQYF.

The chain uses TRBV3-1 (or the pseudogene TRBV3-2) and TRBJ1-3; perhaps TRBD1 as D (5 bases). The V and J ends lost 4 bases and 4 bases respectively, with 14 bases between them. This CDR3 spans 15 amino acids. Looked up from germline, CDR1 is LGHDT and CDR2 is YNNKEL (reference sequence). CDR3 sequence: CASSLPRVPGNTIYF. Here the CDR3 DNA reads TGTGCCAGCAGCCTACCCAGGGTGCCGGGAAACACCATATATTTT.

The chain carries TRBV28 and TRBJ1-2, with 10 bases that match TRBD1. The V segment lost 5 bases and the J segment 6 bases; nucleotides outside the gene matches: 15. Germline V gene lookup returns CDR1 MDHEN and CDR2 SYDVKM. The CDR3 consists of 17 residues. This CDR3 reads CASSPGTGDDRRHGYTF. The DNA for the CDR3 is TGTGCCAGCAGTCCCGGGACAGGGGACGACCGGCGGCATGGCTACACCTTC.

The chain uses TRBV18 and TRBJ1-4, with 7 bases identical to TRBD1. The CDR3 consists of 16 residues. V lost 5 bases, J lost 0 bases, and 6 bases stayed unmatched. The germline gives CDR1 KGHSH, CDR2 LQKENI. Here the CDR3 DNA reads TGTGCCAGCTCATTACGACAGGGTTCAACTAATGAAAAACTGTTTTTT. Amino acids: CASSLRQGSTNEKLFF.

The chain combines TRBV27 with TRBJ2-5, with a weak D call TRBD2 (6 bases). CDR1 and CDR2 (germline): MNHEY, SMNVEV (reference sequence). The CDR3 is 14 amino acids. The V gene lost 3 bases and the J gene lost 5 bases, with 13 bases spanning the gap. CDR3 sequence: CASSFAGGVETQYF. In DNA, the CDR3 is TGTGCCAGCAGTTTCGCAGGCGGGGTGGAGACCCAGTACTTC.